The sequence of this TCR beta chain was determined in a study of beta chain features in type 1 diabetes. To note about this clone: The junction and the germline gene differ at one end; a read error may be behind it.

Expressed TCRB transcripts were sequenced after all isolated RNA was converted to cDNA. Profiled with immunoSEQ multiplex PCR; TCRdb holds only in-frame clones, not every one. The sample shows under 450,000 clones, 14% of them seen only once. From germline, CDR1 is SQVTM and CDR2 ANQGSEA. CDR3 size: 9 residues. The sequence was obtained from a man in his thirties or forties in good health. The rearrangement joins TRBV29-1 to TRBJ2-3; 7 bases map to TRBD1. Material: naive CD4+ T cells from blood. Here the CDR3 reads CSVYGDSRF. CDR3 nucleotides: TGCAGCGTTTATGGGGACAGCCGTTTT.